The next 20 T cell receptor beta chains were all read from a single sample in a study of blood T cells in healthy people across ages. The use of a sample-barcoded 5' primer and a J-beta primer mix characterized a second PCR of roughly 7 to 11 cycles. TCRdb itself ran the 5' RACE reads through MiXCR, one entry per CDR3 protein. This repertoire shows roughly 1.9 million distinct CDR3 sequences, about two fifths found once; its top ten account for under 30%. Specimen: blood. The receptors were gathered from a human donor in good health.

Points on this clonotype: Sequence at one end of the junction differs from germline and may be a read error. The chain combines TRBV12-3 or TRBV12-4 with TRBJ2-1, with D perhaps TRBD1 (7 bases). The CDR3 has 15 residues. This CDR3 is CASSKGAGSYSEQFF. CDR3 sequence (DNA): TGTGCCAGCAGCAAGGGGGCGGGGTCCTACAGTGAGCAGTTCTTC.

The V and J genes are TRBV28 and TRBJ1-5; D uncertain. V dropped 3 bases and J dropped 6 bases, with 6 bases sitting between them. Germline V CDR1 and CDR2: MDHEN, SYDVKM. The CDR3 totals 12 residues. CDR3 in DNA: TGTGCCAGCAGTTTTCCCGTTCAGCCCCAGCATTTT. Protein product: CASSFPVQPQHF.

This clonotype appeared a few times. This chain links TRBV4-3 with TRBJ2-5; D is unresolved. V was cut by 1 base and J by 6 bases, with 15 bases left in between. The CDR3 is 15 residues long. CDR1 and CDR2 from the germline V gene are LGHNA and YSLEER. The CDR3 DNA is TGCGCCAGCAGCCAAGCCGGGCCCAACGATAAGACCCAGTACTTC. Translation gives CASSQAGPNDKTQYF.

The V gene is TRBV29-1, the J gene TRBJ2-3; 10 bases are shared with TRBD2. CDR3 length: 15 amino acids. The germline gives CDR1 SQVTM, CDR2 ANQGSEA. After removal of 3 bases from V and 1 base from J, the junction contained 4 bases not matched to a gene. CDR3 region: CSVDSSGRGTDTQYF. Here the CDR3 DNA reads TGCAGCGTTGATTCCAGCGGGAGGGGCACAGATACGCAGTATTTT.

As concerns this clonotype: This may be a read error: a much more frequent sequence differs by one nucleotide. V and J are TRBV20-1 and TRBJ2-5, with D possibly being TRBD2 (5 bases). This CDR3 is 11 amino acids long. The V gene lost 0 bases and the J gene lost 7 bases, with 6 bases spanning the gap. CDR1 DFQATT and CDR2 SNEGSKA come from the germline V gene (reference sequence). Here the CDR3 DNA reads TGCAGTGCTAGAGATCGGGGGACCCAGTACTTC. Protein sequence: CSARDRGTQYF.

Points on this clonotype: One junction end does not reproduce the germline sequence, and a read error may be involved. The V call is TRBV14, the J call TRBJ2-3, with D perhaps matching TRBD1 (6 bases). This CDR3 comprises 17 residues. CDR1 is SGHDN, CDR2 FVKESK, per germline. CDR3 in amino acids: CTSSPQGHRDIPDTQYF. In DNA form, the CDR3 reads TGTACCAGCAGCCCCCAAGGACACAGGGATATCCCGGATACGCAGTATTTT.

This clonotype has a handful of counts. The chain is built from TRBV6-2 or TRBV6-3 and TRBJ1-5; no clear D gene. The length of the CDR3 is 13 residues. The V and J ends lost 4 bases and 1 base respectively, with 5 bases between them. CDR1 and CDR2 (germline): MNHEY, SVGEGT. The CDR3 region is CASSFVSNQPQHF. DNA of the CDR3: TGTGCCAGCAGTTTTGTGAGCAATCAGCCCCAGCATTTT.

V gene TRBV6-1 combines with J gene TRBJ2-1, with 11 bases matching TRBD2. Germline V gene sequence: CDR1 MNHNS, CDR2 SASEGT. The V gene end was trimmed by 6 bases and the J gene end by 4 bases; junction bases not matched to a gene: 8. The CDR3 length is 16 residues. The CDR3 reads CASRLQLAGGYNEQFF. In DNA, the CDR3 is TGTGCCAGCAGACTCCAGCTAGCGGGGGGATACAATGAGCAGTTCTTC.

The J gene is TRBJ2-5, the V gene TRBV20-1; D is uncertain. Deletions cut 5 bases from V and 7 bases from J, with 11 bases between. Per germline, CDR1 DFQATT and CDR2 SNEGSKA (reference sequence). The CDR3 runs to 11 residues. The CDR3 reads CSAPWEGTQYF. The CDR3 coding sequence is TGCAGTGCTCCCTGGGAAGGGACCCAGTACTTC.

The chain carries TRBV15 and TRBJ2-1; D may be TRBD2 (7 bases). This CDR3 has 15 amino acids. Trimming stripped 9 bases from V and 0 bases from J, with 15 bases between. Per germline, CDR1 LNHNV and CDR2 YYDKDF (reference sequence). CDR3 sequence (DNA): TGTGCCACAATCGGGGGCGGGAGCTCCTACAATGAGCAGTTCTTC. The encoded protein is CATIGGGSSYNEQFF.

In its sample, this clonotype was seen a few times. The CDR3 protein is CSARIGKRGANKETQYF. DNA of the CDR3: TGCAGTGCTAGAATAGGAAAGCGGGGGGCGAATAAAGAGACCCAGTACTTC. The V and J genes are TRBV20-1 and TRBJ2-5; 9 positions match TRBD2. Germline V gene sequence: CDR1 DFQATT, CDR2 SNEGSKA (reference sequence). The ends lost 2 bases at V and 3 bases at J; junction bases unmatched: 13. The CDR3 contains 17 residues.

The chain carries TRBV5-8 and TRBJ1-5, with TRBD1 matching over 7 bases. CDR3 length: 14 amino acids. Unmatched junction bases numbered 5, after V lost 4 bases and J lost 4 bases. The germline CDR1 and CDR2 sequences are SGHTS and YDEGEE. The chain's CDR3 is CASSPETGNQPQHF. In nucleotides, the CDR3 is TGTGCCAGCAGCCCGGAGACAGGGAATCAGCCCCAGCATTTT.

The sample holds a few counts of this clonotype. The chain has TRBV15 and TRBJ2-7; D may be TRBD2 (6 bases). V was cut by 0 bases and J by 3 bases, with 9 bases left in between. The CDR3 is 14 amino acids. The V gene's germline CDR1 is LNHNV and CDR2 YYDKDF (reference sequence). The CDR3 sequence is CATSRDREDYEQYF. CDR3 coding DNA: TGTGCCACCAGCAGAGATAGGGAGGACTACGAGCAGTACTTC.

Concerning this clonotype: The junction does not match germline at one end; this may be a read error. The genes are TRBV7-2 and TRBJ1-2; the match to TRBD1 covers 8 bases. The CDR3 consists of 15 residues. CDR1 and CDR2 (germline): SGHTA, FQGNSA. The CDR3 loop is CPSSLAPGQGVGYTF. The CDR3 DNA reads as TGTCCCAGCAGCTTAGCCCCAGGACAGGGAGTAGGCTACACCTTC. The full variable domain, in which reference TRBV7-2 and TRBJ1-2 provide the parts outside the CDR3, is GAGVSQSPSNKVTEKGKDVELRCDPISGHTALYWYRQSLGQGLEFLIYFQGNSAPDKSGLPSDRFSAERTGGSVSTLTIQRTQQEDSAVYLCPSSLAPGQGVGYTFGSGTRLTVV.

On this clonotype itself: Being one base from a much bigger clone, this may be a read error. This sequence joins TRBV7-6 and TRBJ2-1; D may be TRBD2 (5 bases). Per the germline V gene, CDR1 is SGHVS and CDR2 is FNYEAQ. CDR3 length: 13 amino acids. CDR3 sequence: CASSLRDYSEQFF. The CDR3 nucleotides read TGTGCCAGCAGCTTACGGGATTACAGTGAGCAGTTCTTC. The variable domain in full, with the rest retrieved from reference TRBV7-6 and TRBJ2-1, is GAGVSQSPRYKVTKRGQDVALRCDPISGHVSLYWYRQALGQGPEFLTYFNYEAQQDKSGLPNDRFSAERPEGSISTLTIQRTEQRDSAMYRCASSLRDYSEQFFGPGTRLTVL.

This clonotype occurred a few times. CDR3 protein: CASSQQGSNEKLFF. The CDR3 region has the DNA TGTGCCAGCAGTCAACAGGGATCTAATGAAAAACTGTTTTTT. The chain combines TRBV2 with TRBJ1-4; tentative D call: TRBD1 (6 bases). This CDR3 is 14 amino acids long. The germline CDR1 and CDR2 sequences are SNHLY and FYNNEI. V lost 5 bases, J lost 3 bases, and 10 bases lay in between.

This clonotype was seen repeatedly, ten times or more. V usage is TRBV5-1 and J usage is TRBJ1-5; TRBD1 matches at 7 bases. Trimming removed 3 bases from V and 0 bases from J; junction bases left unmatched: 6. CDR1 and CDR2 (germline): SGHRS, YFSETQ. The CDR3 is 16 residues long. The CDR3 region has the DNA TGCGCCAGCAGCTGGGGGACAGCAAATAGCAATCAGCCCCAGCATTTT. Amino acids: CASSWGTANSNQPQHF.

The table lists this clonotype with many counts. The CDR3 here is CASSLQGLETQYF. The CDR3 DNA reads TGTGCCAGCAGCCTACAGGGGTTAGAGACCCAGTACTTC. The V gene is TRBV7-2, the J gene TRBJ2-5, with 7 bases that match TRBD1. The CDR3 length is 13 residues. Germline V gene data show CDR1 as SGHTA and CDR2 as FQGNSA. Trimming at V came to 5 bases and at J to 4 bases, leaving 4 bases not matched to a gene. Supplemented by reference TRBV7-2 and TRBJ2-5, the full variable domain reads GAGVSQSPSNKVTEKGKDVELRCDPISGHTALYWYRQSLGQGLEFLIYFQGNSAPDKSGLPSDRFSAERTGGSVSTLTIQRTQQEDSAVYLCASSLQGLETQYFGPGTRLLVL.

V usage is TRBV20-1 and J usage is TRBJ2-3; D remains unclear. CDR3 size: 13 residues. The germline CDR1 and CDR2 sequences are DFQATT and SNEGSKA (reference sequence). Trimming stripped 3 bases from V and 3 bases from J, with 10 bases between. CDR3 sequence reads: CSARVSPTDTQYF. DNA of the CDR3: TGCAGTGCTAGGGTGAGCCCGACAGATACGCAGTATTTT.

This clonotype occurred many times. This chain joins TRBV12-3 or TRBV12-4 and TRBJ1-1; tentative D call: TRBD1 (5 bases). V was clipped by 6 bases and J by 11 bases, with 13 bases between them. The CDR3 is 11 residues long. The CDR3 loop reads CASRERREAFF. The CDR3 DNA sequence: TGTGCCAGCAGAGAGCGCAGGGAGGCTTTCTTT.